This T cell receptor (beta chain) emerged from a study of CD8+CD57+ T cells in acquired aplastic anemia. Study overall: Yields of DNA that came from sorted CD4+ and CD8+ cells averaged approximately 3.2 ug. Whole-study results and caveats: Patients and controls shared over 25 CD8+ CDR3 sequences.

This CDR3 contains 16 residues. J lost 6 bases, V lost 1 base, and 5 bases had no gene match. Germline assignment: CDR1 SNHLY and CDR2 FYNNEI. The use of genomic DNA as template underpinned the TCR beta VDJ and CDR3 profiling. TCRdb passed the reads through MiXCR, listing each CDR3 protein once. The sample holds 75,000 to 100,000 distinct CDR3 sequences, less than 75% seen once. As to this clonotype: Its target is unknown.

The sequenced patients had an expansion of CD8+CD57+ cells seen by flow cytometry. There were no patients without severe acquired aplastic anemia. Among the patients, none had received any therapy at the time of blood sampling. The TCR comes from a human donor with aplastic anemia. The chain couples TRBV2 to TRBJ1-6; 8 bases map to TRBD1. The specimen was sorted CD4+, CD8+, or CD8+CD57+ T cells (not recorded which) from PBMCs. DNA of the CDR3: TGTGCCAGCAGTGAAGGAGGGACAGGCCCTAATTCACCCCTCCACTTT. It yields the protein CASSEGGTGPNSPLHF.